This entry features one T cell receptor (beta chain) sequence. Germline lookup yields CDR1 GTSNPN and CDR2 SVGIG (reference sequence). This CDR3 region has 15 residues. Trimming left V 3 bases short and J 6 bases short, with 17 bases between. This sample is part of a study of cytomegalovirus exposure and HLA in healthy donors. Libraries were prepared by immunoSEQ multiplex PCR; TCRdb keeps only in-frame clonotypes and omits some of them. The sample has about 240,000 clones, around 86% seen once; the top ten hold roughly 1.2%. Material: PBMCs. The receptor was isolated from a woman in her twenties or thirties in good health and CMV-seropositive. The chain joins TRBV30 to TRBJ2-2; D may be TRBD1 (6 bases). CDR3 region: CAWRKTGKFAGELFF. The CDR3 region has the DNA TGTGCCTGGAGGAAAACAGGGAAGTTTGCCGGGGAGCTGTTTTTT.